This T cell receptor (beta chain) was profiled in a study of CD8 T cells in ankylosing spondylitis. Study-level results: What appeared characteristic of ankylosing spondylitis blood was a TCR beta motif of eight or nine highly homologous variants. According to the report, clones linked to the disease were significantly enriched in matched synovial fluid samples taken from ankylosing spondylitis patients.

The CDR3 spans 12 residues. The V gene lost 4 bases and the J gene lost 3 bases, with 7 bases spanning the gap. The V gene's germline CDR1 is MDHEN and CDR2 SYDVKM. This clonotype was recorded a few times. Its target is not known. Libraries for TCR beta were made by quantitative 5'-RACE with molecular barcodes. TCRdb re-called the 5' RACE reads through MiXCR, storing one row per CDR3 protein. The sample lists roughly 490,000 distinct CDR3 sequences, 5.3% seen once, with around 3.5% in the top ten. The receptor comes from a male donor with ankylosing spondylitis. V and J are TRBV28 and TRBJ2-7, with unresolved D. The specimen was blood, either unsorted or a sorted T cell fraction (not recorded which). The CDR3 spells CASSSLRYEQYF. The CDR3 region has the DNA TGTGCCAGCAGTTCCCTACGCTACGAGCAGTACTTC.